This T cell receptor (beta chain) comes out of a study of post-analysis software for immune sequencing data. Study results and caveats: Among 5 or 6 TRBV segments more frequent in patients than controls were TRBV5-6, TRBV5-1 and TRBV20-1.

The germline V gene encodes CDR1 DFQATT and CDR2 SNEGSKA (reference sequence). The CDR3 runs 13 residues. With regard to this clonotype: Its antigen is unidentified. A read error may produce the germline difference seen at one junction end.

Every TCR beta cDNA library bore unique molecular identifiers. TCRdb fed the PCR reads into MiXCR, producing one record per CDR3 protein. The sample carries roughly 800,000 distinct CDR3 sequences, less than 35% recorded once. The source material was blood. This chain connects TRBV20-1 to TRBJ1-2; weak D call: TRBD1 (6 bases). This sequence originates from a girl aged 5 to 17 with multiple sclerosis. In nucleotides, the CDR3 is TGCAGTGGTAGAGAGGGGGGGGGCTATGGCTACACCTTC. Its protein product is CSGREGGGYGYTF.